This T cell receptor beta chain appears in the sequencing data of a study of blood T cell repertoires in COVID-19. Across the study: Samples taken during acute and convalescent COVID-19 were collected in the United States, Italy and Spain. PBMCs, B-cell-depleted T cells, or T cells were the source of the cDNA or gDNA that made up the material.

The germline gives CDR1 SGHTA, CDR2 FQGTGA. Trimming at V came to 6 bases and at J to 0 bases, leaving 7 bases not matched to a gene. The CDR3 extends over 15 amino acids. The repertoire was sequenced with immunoSEQ multiplex PCR; TCRdb's copy has only in-frame clones and lacks some. Of some 260,000 clones in the sample, 88% are singletons; the top ten hold 0.95% to 1%. The chain joins TRBV7-3 to TRBJ2-7; 8 positions match TRBD1. The sequenced sample was peripheral blood. The TCR originated in a woman aged 40 to 50 who had recovered from COVID-19. CDR3 bases: TGTGCCAGCAGGTCAGGGGGCGAAGGCTCCTACGAGCAGTACTTC. Translated, it gives CASRSGGEGSYEQYF.